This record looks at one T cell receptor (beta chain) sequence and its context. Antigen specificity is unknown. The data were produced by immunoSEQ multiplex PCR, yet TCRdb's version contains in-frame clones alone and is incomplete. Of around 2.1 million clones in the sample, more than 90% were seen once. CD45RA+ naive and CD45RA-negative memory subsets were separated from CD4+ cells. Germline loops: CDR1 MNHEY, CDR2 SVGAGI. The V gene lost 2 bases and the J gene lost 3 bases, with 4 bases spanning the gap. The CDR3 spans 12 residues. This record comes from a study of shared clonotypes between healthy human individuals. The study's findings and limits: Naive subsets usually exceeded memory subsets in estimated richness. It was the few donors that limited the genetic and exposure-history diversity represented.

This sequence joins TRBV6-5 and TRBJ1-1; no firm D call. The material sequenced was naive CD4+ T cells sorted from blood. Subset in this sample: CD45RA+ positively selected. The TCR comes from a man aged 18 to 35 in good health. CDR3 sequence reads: CASSYGDTEAFF. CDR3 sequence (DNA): TGTGCCAGCAGTTACGGGGACACTGAAGCTTTCTTT.